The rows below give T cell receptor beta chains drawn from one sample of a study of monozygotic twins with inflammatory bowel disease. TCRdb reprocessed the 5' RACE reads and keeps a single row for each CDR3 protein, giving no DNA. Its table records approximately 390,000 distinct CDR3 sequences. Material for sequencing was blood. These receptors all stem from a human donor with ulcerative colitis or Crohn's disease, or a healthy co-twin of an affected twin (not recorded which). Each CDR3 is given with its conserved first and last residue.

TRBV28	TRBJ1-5	CASSPQARQPQHF
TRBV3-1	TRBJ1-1	CASSQGQTNTEAFF
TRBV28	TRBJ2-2	CGTDTGQGASTGELFF
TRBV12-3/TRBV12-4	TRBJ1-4	CASSSDRSNEKLFF
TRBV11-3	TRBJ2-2	CASSLGLASTGELFF
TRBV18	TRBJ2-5	CASLPKTSGGETQYF
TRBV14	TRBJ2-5	CASSPHRGVETQYF
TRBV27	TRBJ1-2	CASSDRVGGYTF
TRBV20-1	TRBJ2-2	CSARGLAGGFTGELFF
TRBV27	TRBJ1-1	CASSFGSSNTEAFF
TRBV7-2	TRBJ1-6	CASSALAPSPLHF
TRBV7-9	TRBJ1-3	CASRSAGSGNTIYF
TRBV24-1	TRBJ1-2	CATSDRDDYTF
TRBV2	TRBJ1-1	CASSGSGTGNTEAFF
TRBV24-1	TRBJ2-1	CATSDEGRNEQFF